This T cell receptor beta chain was documented in a study of metastatic and nonmetastatic thyroid tumors. Study-wide background: Repertoire comparisons spanned blood and tumor or nodule tissue from malignant and benign thyroid patients.

In the authors' workflow: A papillary thyroid cancer distant-metastasis classifier was built from CDR3 differences across clinicopathological groups. TCRdb re-called the PCR reads via MiXCR. TCRdb assigned the V and J calls; the authors' analysis was not used. Found here are fewer than 50,000 clones, 15% to 20% of them singletons; the top ten hold approximately 23%. All patients were treatment-naive before thyroid surgery. This clone was recorded many times. Its antigen is unidentified. Broader study findings: Malignant thyroid tumors reportedly exceeded benign nodules significantly in TCR beta diversity, with the difference appearing in blood and tumor.

The germline gives CDR1 SGHTA, CDR2 FQGNSA. The CDR3 runs to 13 residues. With 3 bases removed from V and 3 bases from J, the gap between germline ends came to 6 bases. The V gene is TRBV7-2, the J gene TRBJ1-3, with D perhaps matching TRBD1 (5 bases). The TCR sequence derives from a female donor with papillary thyroid cancer or a benign thyroid nodule (not recorded which). Some clones in this sample may be carry-over from other donors' samples. The sequencing input was blood. The CDR3 region is CASSFQGGNTIYF. The CDR3 nucleotides read TGTGCCAGCAGCTTTCAGGGTGGAAACACCATATATTTT.